A selection of T cell receptor beta chains follows, all from one sample in a study of Ad26.COV2.S vaccination and SARS-CoV-2 variants. This table comes from immunoSEQ multiplex PCR, and its TCRdb copy is limited to in-frame clones, with some not included. The sample lists about 350,000 clones; about 88% were seen once. Sequencing was performed on peripheral blood, taken in a trial of Ad26.COV2.S vaccine versus placebo. Receptors originate from a person between 18 and 65 years old who received the Ad26.COV2.S COVID-19 vaccine or a placebo. Each CDR3 is given with its conserved first and last residue. The order of the fields is CDR3 protein, CDR3 DNA, clone size, D gene, J gene, V gene. The D gene is left open where the match is weak. Not every row has a clone size; where given, it reads once, few, many or a size class.

CDR3aa: CSVEVWTSGYNEQFF
CDR3nt: TGCAGCGTTGAAGTTTGGACTAGCGGCTACAATGAGCAGTTCTTC
abundance: few
d_gene: TRBD2
j_gene: TRBJ2-1
v_gene: TRBV29-1

CDR3aa: CASSLIGYNEQFF
CDR3nt: TGTGCCAGCAGTTTAATCGGATACAATGAGCAGTTCTTC
abundance: NA
d_gene: NA
j_gene: TRBJ2-1
v_gene: TRBV27

CDR3aa: CASSLASYSNQPQHF
CDR3nt: TGTGCCAGCAGCTTAGCGTCATATAGCAATCAGCCCCAGCATTTT
abundance: NA
d_gene: NA
j_gene: TRBJ1-5
v_gene: TRBV7-2

CDR3aa: CASRGSWTGELFF
CDR3nt: TGTGCCAGCCGGGGTTCATGGACCGGGGAGCTGTTTTTT
abundance: NA
d_gene: NA
j_gene: TRBJ2-2
v_gene: TRBV2

CDR3aa: CASSDPGSSSLGNTIYF
CDR3nt: TGCGCCAGCAGTGATCCGGGTTCCTCCTCCCTTGGAAACACCATATATTTT
abundance: once
d_gene: NA
j_gene: TRBJ1-3
v_gene: TRBV10-1

CDR3aa: CASSQEEWVRGYTF
CDR3nt: TGCGCCAGCAGCCAAGAAGAGTGGGTTAGGGGCTACACCTTC
abundance: NA
d_gene: NA
j_gene: TRBJ1-2
v_gene: TRBV4-1

CDR3aa: CASSPTGILDNSPLHF
CDR3nt: TGTGCCAGCAGCCCAACGGGGATTTTGGATAATTCACCCCTCCACTTT
abundance: NA
d_gene: NA
j_gene: TRBJ1-6
v_gene: TRBV5-5

CDR3aa: CASSPRQGFNQPQHF
CDR3nt: TGTGCCAGTAGTCCCCGACAGGGCTTCAATCAGCCCCAGCATTTT
abundance: few
d_gene: TRBD1
j_gene: TRBJ1-5
v_gene: TRBV19

CDR3aa: CASSFIGAGANVLTF
CDR3nt: TGTGCCAGCAGCTTTATCGGGGCTGGGGCCAACGTCCTGACTTTC
abundance: NA
d_gene: NA
j_gene: TRBJ2-6
v_gene: TRBV5-6

CDR3aa: CASSLLAGGPEETQYF
CDR3nt: TGTGCCAGCAGTTTACTAGCGGGAGGGCCCGAAGAGACCCAGTACTTC
abundance: NA
d_gene: TRBD2
j_gene: TRBJ2-5
v_gene: TRBV27

CDR3aa: CASSAGTSAYNEQFF
CDR3nt: TGCGCCAGCAGCGCCGGGACTAGCGCCTACAATGAGCAGTTCTTC
abundance: once
d_gene: TRBD2
j_gene: TRBJ2-1
v_gene: TRBV4-3

CDR3aa: CASRTGRGNEAFF
CDR3nt: TGTGCCAGCAGAACAGGGCGCGGCAATGAAGCTTTCTTT
abundance: NA
d_gene: NA
j_gene: TRBJ1-1
v_gene: TRBV6-5

CDR3aa: CAIGLDYNYGYTF
CDR3nt: TGTGCCATCGGCTTAGACTACAACTATGGCTACACCTTC
abundance: NA
d_gene: NA
j_gene: TRBJ1-2
v_gene: TRBV10-3

CDR3aa: CASSTGGFDNYGYTF
CDR3nt: TGTGCCAGTAGTACTGGGGGTTTCGATAACTATGGCTACACCTTC
abundance: once
d_gene: NA
j_gene: TRBJ1-2
v_gene: TRBV19

CDR3aa: CASSQVPYEQYF
CDR3nt: TGTGCCAGCAGCCAGGTTCCCTACGAGCAGTACTTC
abundance: few
d_gene: NA
j_gene: TRBJ2-7
v_gene: TRBV4-2

CDR3aa: CASHGPSYEQYF
CDR3nt: TGTGCCAGCCATGGGCCCTCCTACGAGCAGTACTTC
abundance: NA
d_gene: NA
j_gene: TRBJ2-7
v_gene: TRBV28

CDR3aa: CASSSPEGFGGYTF
CDR3nt: TGTGCCAGCAGTTCCCCGGAAGGATTTGGTGGCTACACCTTC
abundance: NA
d_gene: NA
j_gene: TRBJ1-2
v_gene: TRBV6-6

CDR3aa: CAISEGNMNTEAFF
CDR3nt: TGTGCCATCAGTGAGGGGAACATGAACACTGAAGCTTTCTTT
abundance: NA
d_gene: NA
j_gene: TRBJ1-1
v_gene: TRBV10-3

CDR3aa: CASSQAWTGMNTEAFF
CDR3nt: TGCGCCAGCAGCCAAGCCTGGACAGGCATGAACACTGAAGCTTTCTTT
abundance: few
d_gene: TRBD1
j_gene: TRBJ1-1
v_gene: TRBV4-3

CDR3aa: CASSRPGQAYEQYF
CDR3nt: TGTGCCAGCAGCAGGCCGGGACAGGCCTACGAGCAGTACTTC
abundance: NA
d_gene: TRBD1
j_gene: TRBJ2-7
v_gene: TRBV7-2

CDR3aa: CATLYAGGREQYF
CDR3nt: TGTGCCACCCTATACGCGGGAGGGCGGGAGCAGTACTTC
abundance: NA
d_gene: TRBD2
j_gene: TRBJ2-7
v_gene: TRBV11-2

CDR3aa: CASSYVKVHQPQHF
CDR3nt: TGTGCCAGCAGTTACGTCAAGGTTCATCAGCCCCAGCATTTT
abundance: NA
d_gene: NA
j_gene: TRBJ1-5
v_gene: TRBV6-2/TRBV6-3

CDR3aa: CASSESGSWGNNSPLHF
CDR3nt: TGTGCCAGCAGTGAAAGTGGGAGTTGGGGCAATAATTCACCCCTCCACTTT
abundance: NA
d_gene: NA
j_gene: TRBJ1-6
v_gene: TRBV2

CDR3aa: CASSFLGRGGTDTQYF
CDR3nt: TGTGCCAGCAGTTTTTTGGGGCGCGGGGGCACAGATACGCAGTATTTT
abundance: NA
d_gene: NA
j_gene: TRBJ2-3
v_gene: TRBV28

CDR3aa: CASSMQAGGSYEQYF
CDR3nt: TGTGCCAGTAGTATGCAAGCGGGGGGCTCCTACGAGCAGTACTTC
abundance: NA
d_gene: TRBD2
j_gene: TRBJ2-7
v_gene: TRBV19

CDR3aa: CASTVGPKETQYF
CDR3nt: TGTGCCAGTACCGTGGGGCCGAAAGAGACCCAGTACTTC
abundance: NA
d_gene: NA
j_gene: TRBJ2-5
v_gene: TRBV18

CDR3aa: CASSPGLAGSTDTQYF
CDR3nt: TGTGCCAGCAGCCCTGGACTAGCGGGAAGCACAGATACGCAGTATTTT
abundance: NA
d_gene: TRBD2
j_gene: TRBJ2-3
v_gene: TRBV7-2

CDR3aa: CASSRRGAQGGTGELFF
CDR3nt: TGTGCCAGCAGCCGGAGGGGGGCGCAGGGCGGAACCGGGGAGCTGTTTTTT
abundance: NA
d_gene: NA
j_gene: TRBJ2-2
v_gene: TRBV7-2

CDR3aa: CASSFGGGTEAFF
CDR3nt: TGTGCCAGCAGTTTTGGGGGAGGCACTGAAGCTTTCTTT
abundance: NA
d_gene: NA
j_gene: TRBJ1-1
v_gene: TRBV27

CDR3aa: CASSVGPEASYEQYF
CDR3nt: TGTGCCAGCAGCGTTGGCCCCGAGGCTTCCTACGAGCAGTACTTC
abundance: many
d_gene: NA
j_gene: TRBJ2-7
v_gene: TRBV9

CDR3aa: CATSPTGRRVEKLFF
CDR3nt: TGTGCCACCAGCCCCACGGGGCGGCGGGTCGAAAAACTGTTTTTT
abundance: NA
d_gene: NA
j_gene: TRBJ1-4
v_gene: TRBV15

CDR3aa: CASSLEVEREQYF
CDR3nt: TGCGCCAGCAGCTTGGAAGTAGAACGCGAGCAGTACTTC
abundance: NA
d_gene: NA
j_gene: TRBJ2-7
v_gene: TRBV5-1

CDR3aa: CSVARGQGEPNTEAFF
CDR3nt: TGCAGCGTTGCTCGAGGGCAGGGGGAGCCGAACACTGAAGCTTTCTTT
abundance: NA
d_gene: TRBD1
j_gene: TRBJ1-1
v_gene: TRBV29-1

CDR3aa: CATSARGAGGAYEQYF
CDR3nt: TGTGCCACCAGCGCGCGGGGGGCAGGGGGCGCCTACGAGCAGTACTTC
abundance: once
d_gene: NA
j_gene: TRBJ2-7
v_gene: TRBV24-1

CDR3aa: CASSRTSGSGYEQFF
CDR3nt: TGTGCCAGCAGCCGAACTAGCGGGAGCGGCTATGAGCAGTTCTTC
abundance: NA
d_gene: TRBD2
j_gene: TRBJ2-1
v_gene: TRBV13

CDR3aa: CASSIAGSTGELFF
CDR3nt: TGTGCCAGTAGTATAGCGGGGAGCACCGGGGAGCTGTTTTTT
abundance: few
d_gene: NA
j_gene: TRBJ2-2
v_gene: TRBV19

CDR3aa: CASSFRGGQYKHNSLTYEQYF
CDR3nt: TGTGCCAGCAGTTTCAGGGGGGGCCAATACAAACACAACTCTCTTACCTACGAGCAGTACTTC
abundance: NA
d_gene: NA
j_gene: TRBJ2-7
v_gene: TRBV27

CDR3aa: CASSPEPPGQGYGYTF
CDR3nt: TGTGCCAGCAGCCCCGAGCCTCCGGGACAGGGCTATGGCTACACCTTC
abundance: NA
d_gene: TRBD1
j_gene: TRBJ1-2
v_gene: TRBV5-4

CDR3aa: CASSSHPDRVGSIQPQHF
CDR3nt: TGTGCCAGTAGTTCTCACCCTGACAGGGTTGGCAGTATTCAGCCCCAGCATTTT
abundance: NA
d_gene: TRBD1
j_gene: TRBJ1-5
v_gene: TRBV19

CDR3aa: CASSPGTDNTGELFF
CDR3nt: TGTGCCAGCTCACCAGGAACAGACAACACCGGGGAGCTGTTTTTT
abundance: NA
d_gene: NA
j_gene: TRBJ2-2
v_gene: TRBV18

CDR3aa: CASSQRGVGRGGSSGANVLTF
CDR3nt: TGCGCCAGCAGCCAGAGGGGTGTGGGGCGGGGAGGCTCCTCTGGGGCCAACGTCCTGACTTTC
abundance: once
d_gene: NA
j_gene: TRBJ2-6
v_gene: TRBV4-1

CDR3aa: CASSRSGTRGNEQFF
CDR3nt: TGTGCCAGTAGTAGGTCCGGGACTAGGGGCAATGAGCAGTTCTTC
abundance: NA
d_gene: TRBD2
j_gene: TRBJ2-1
v_gene: TRBV19

CDR3aa: CASSGGKSYEQYF
CDR3nt: TGTGCCAGTAGTGGGGGGAAGAGCTACGAGCAGTACTTC
abundance: NA
d_gene: NA
j_gene: TRBJ2-7
v_gene: TRBV19

CDR3aa: CASSHRDQYNEQFF
CDR3nt: TGCGCCAGCAGCCACCGGGACCAGTACAATGAGCAGTTCTTC
abundance: once
d_gene: NA
j_gene: TRBJ2-1
v_gene: TRBV4-3

CDR3aa: CAITETGPISGANVLTF
CDR3nt: TGTGCCATCACGGAGACAGGGCCCATCTCTGGGGCCAACGTCCTGACTTTC
abundance: NA
d_gene: TRBD1
j_gene: TRBJ2-6
v_gene: TRBV10-3

CDR3aa: CASRVFNEQFF
CDR3nt: TGTGCCAGCAGAGTATTCAATGAGCAGTTCTTC
abundance: NA
d_gene: NA
j_gene: TRBJ2-1
v_gene: TRBV2

CDR3aa: CASSALRGNTGELFF
CDR3nt: TGTGCCAGCAGTGCCCTAAGAGGGAACACCGGGGAGCTGTTTTTT
abundance: NA
d_gene: NA
j_gene: TRBJ2-2
v_gene: TRBV6-2/TRBV6-3